This is a list of T cell receptor beta chains from one sample in a study of beta chain features in type 1 diabetes. Some clones are missing from TCRdb's copy, which holds only in-frame ones; the method was immunoSEQ multiplex PCR. The sample has some 640,000 clones; roughly an eighth are singletons. The sequenced material came from naive CD4+ T cells from blood. These receptors were obtained from a man in his late teens or twenties with type 1 diabetes. CDR3s leave out the opening cysteine and the closing phenylalanine or tryptophan. The D gene is left open where the match is weak.

v_call,j_call,d_call,cdr3_aa
TRBV6-5,TRBJ2-7,TRBD1,ASSYQRTGTYEQY
TRBV9,TRBJ1-2,.,ASSPDSSYGYT
TRBV29-1,TRBJ2-2,TRBD1,SALADRGTGELF
TRBV30,TRBJ1-5,.,AWDVGTGNQPQH
TRBV5-4,TRBJ2-3,TRBD2,ASSTRLAGVTDTQY
TRBV7-9,TRBJ2-7,.,ASSTQGYEQY
TRBV5-1,TRBJ2-2,.,ASSWATGVTGELF
TRBV19,TRBJ2-5,TRBD2,ASSVGLDVETQY
TRBV5-1,TRBJ2-2,TRBD2,ASSGAGKNTGELF
TRBV5-1,TRBJ1-6,TRBD1,ASSAGGTANNSPLH
TRBV30,TRBJ1-1,.,AWSHGGSTEAF
TRBV18,TRBJ1-5,.,ASSPTDRNQPQH
TRBV5-1,TRBJ2-1,.,ASSKAYNEQF
TRBV27,TRBJ2-7,.,ASSRKWDPHTLGEQY
TRBV30,TRBJ2-5,.,AWSGAGETQY